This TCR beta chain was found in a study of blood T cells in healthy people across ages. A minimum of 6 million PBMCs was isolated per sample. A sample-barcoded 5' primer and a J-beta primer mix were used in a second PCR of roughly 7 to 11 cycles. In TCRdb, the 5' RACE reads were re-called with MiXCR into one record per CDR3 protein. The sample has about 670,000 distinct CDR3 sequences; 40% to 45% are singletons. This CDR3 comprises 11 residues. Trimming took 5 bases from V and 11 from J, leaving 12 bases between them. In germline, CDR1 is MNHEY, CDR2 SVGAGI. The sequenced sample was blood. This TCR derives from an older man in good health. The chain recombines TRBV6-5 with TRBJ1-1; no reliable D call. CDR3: CASSNRLEAFF. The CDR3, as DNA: TGTGCCAGCAGTAACCGTCTGGAGGCTTTCTTT.